What follows are 20 T cell receptor beta chains derived from one specimen sequenced in a study of blood T cell repertoires in COVID-19 (dated by TCRdb to between 2020 and 2021). Libraries came from the immunoSEQ multiplex PCR assay. TCRdb holds this immuneACCESS table with in-frame rearrangements only. Some clones are missing; in checked studies, unresolved V genes explain under half, and the rest has no known cause. The sample data list 50,000 to 70,000 clones, and approximately 90% of these were observed just once. The leading ten clones occupy about 8% of the sample. Sequences were obtained from peripheral blood. All receptors come from a woman aged 70-85 years with active COVID-19.

This sequence joins TRBV4-1 and TRBJ2-4, with TRBD1 matching 9 bases. In germline, CDR1 is MGHRA, CDR2 YSYEKL. Trimming removed 2 bases from V and 3 bases from J; junction bases left unmatched: 2. CDR3 size: 15 residues. The CDR3 sequence: CASSQTGGVKNIQYF. The CDR3 DNA sequence: TGCGCCAGCAGCCAAACAGGGGGCGTCAAAAACATTCAGTACTTC.

The V gene is TRBV19, the J gene TRBJ1-2; a weak D match, TRBD1 (5 bases). This CDR3 is 16 amino acids long. Germline CDR1 is LNHDA and CDR2 is SQIVND (reference sequence). V lost 7 bases and J lost 4, with 22 bases in between. The CDR3 sequence: CASTPRGAAGGYGYTF. DNA of the CDR3: TGTGCCAGTACCCCCCGGGGTGCCGCCGGGGGCTATGGCTACACCTTC.

The rearrangement uses TRBV9 and TRBJ2-7; D might be TRBD2 (6 bases). Trimming stripped 0 bases from V and 0 bases from J, with 7 bases between. Germline V gene lookup returns CDR1 SGDLS and CDR2 YYNGEE. This CDR3 is built from 14 residues. CDR3 bases: TGTGCCAGCAGCGTAGCGGACTACTCCTACGAGCAGTACTTC. Translated: CASSVADYSYEQYF. The whole variable domain, filled in from reference TRBV9 and TRBJ2-7, reads DSGVTQTPKHLITATGQRVTLRCSPRSGDLSVYWYQQSLDQGLQFLIQYYNGEERAKGNILERFSAQQFPDLHSELNLSSLELGDSALYFCASSVADYSYEQYFGPGTRLTVT.

The V call is TRBV4-1, the J call TRBJ2-1, with TRBD2 matching 12 bases. Germline loops: CDR1 MGHRA, CDR2 YSYEKL. This CDR3 is 15 amino acids long. Losses at the gene ends were 8 bases for V and 4 bases for J; bases not matched to a gene: 6. The CDR3 DNA is TGCGCCAGCGCCCCGGGACTAGCGGGTTACAATGAGCAGTTCTTC. Translation: CASAPGLAGYNEQFF.

V usage is TRBV5-4 and J usage is TRBJ2-7; TRBD2 matches 8 bases. The CDR3 runs to 14 residues. V was clipped by 5 bases and J by 6 bases; unmatched bases: 10. Germline CDR1 SGHNT, CDR2 YYREEE (reference sequence). The CDR3 loop is CASSQSGSQGEQYF. The CDR3 DNA follows: TGTGCCAGCAGTCAAAGCGGGAGCCAGGGCGAGCAGTACTTC.

V is TRBV19 and J is TRBJ1-1, with D possibly matching TRBD1 (6 bases). CDR1 LNHDA and CDR2 SQIVND come from the germline V gene (reference sequence). CDR3 length equals 14 residues. Trimming took off 7 bases at V and 1 base at J, with 13 bases between the two ends. In DNA, the CDR3 is TGTGCCAGTACCCTCAACAGGGCGAACACTGAAGCTTTCTTT. Its protein product is CASTLNRANTEAFF.

The V and J genes are TRBV12-3 or TRBV12-4 and TRBJ1-4; no clear D. Trimming took 6 bases from V and 8 from J, leaving 13 bases between them. The CDR3 length is 13 residues. CDR3 protein: CASSPRYNEKLFF. The CDR3 coding sequence is TGTGCCAGCAGCCCCCGGTATAACGAAAAACTGTTTTTT.

The chain recombines TRBV7-3 with TRBJ1-1; 8 bases fit TRBD1. This CDR3 has 14 residues. Trimming at V came to 5 bases and at J to 3 bases, leaving 5 bases not matched to a gene. Germline lookup yields CDR1 SGHTA and CDR2 FQGTGA. The CDR3 DNA is TGTGCCAGCAGCCGGGGGACAGGTGACACTGAAGCTTTCTTT. Translated, it gives CASSRGTGDTEAFF.

J is TRBJ1-5 and V is TRBV5-1; perhaps TRBD1 as D (6 bases). This CDR3 contains 14 residues. The ends were cut back, 4 bases at V and 5 bases at J, with 13 bases in the middle. Germline V gene data show CDR1 as SGHRS and CDR2 as YFSETQ. The CDR3 spells CASSPTGLYQPQHF. CDR3 sequence (DNA): TGCGCCAGCAGCCCCACAGGGTTGTATCAGCCCCAGCATTTT.

V and J are TRBV18 and TRBJ2-2, with 9 bases fitting TRBD1. This CDR3 has 23 amino acids. Trimming cost V 4 bases and J 0 bases; bases outside gene matches: 24. CDR1 and CDR2 from the germline V gene are KGHSH and LQKENI. The CDR3 DNA reads TGTGCCAGCTCACGTCCCTCGGCATCGGAGGACAGGGGTCTAGAAGCGAACACCGGGGAGCTGTTTTTT. It specifies CASSRPSASEDRGLEANTGELFF.

The chain employs TRBV4-2 and TRBJ2-3; TRBD2 matches at 8 bases. Germline lookup yields CDR1 LGHNA and CDR2 YNFKEQ. The trim removed 4 bases at V and 2 bases at J, leaving 8 bases unmatched. The CDR3 extends over 16 amino acids. The DNA of the CDR3 is TGTGCCAGCAGCCGGGGTACTAGCGGCACCACAGATACGCAGTATTTT. Translating it yields CASSRGTSGTTDTQYF.

The chain links TRBV7-9 to TRBJ1-3; 10 positions match TRBD1. J lost 3 bases, V lost 5 bases, and 4 bases had no gene match. The CDR3 consists of 15 residues. Germline CDR1 reads SEHNR; CDR2 reads FQNEAQ (reference sequence). In DNA form, the CDR3 reads TGTGCCAGCAGCCTGGGACAGGGGTTTGGAAACACCATATATTTT. Its translation: CASSLGQGFGNTIYF.

The CDR3 region has the DNA TGTGCCACCAGCAGGGGACAGAATGGGGACACTGAAGCTTTCTTT. Translation: CATSRGQNGDTEAFF. This chain joins TRBV15 and TRBJ1-1, with 7 positions matching TRBD1. CDR1 LNHNV and CDR2 YYDKDF come from the germline V gene (reference sequence). With 3 bases clipped from V and 3 bases from J, the junction kept 7 bases outside the gene matches. CDR3 length equals 15 residues.

The chain couples TRBV21-1 to TRBJ2-1; TRBD1, as called in the table, went unchecked against the DNA. TRBV21-1 is an annotated pseudogene. This CDR3 contains 14 residues. CDR3 coding DNA: TGTGCCAACCAACAGGGGTGCCATTACAATGAGCAGTTCTTC. Amino acid sequence: CANQQGCHYNEQFF.

The rearrangement links TRBV7-9 to TRBJ2-3; D ambiguous. The germline CDR1 and CDR2 sequences are SEHNR and FQNEAQ (reference sequence). Trimming stripped 3 bases from V and 3 bases from J, with 7 bases between. The CDR3 contains 13 residues. CDR3 sequence: CASSFSQTDTQYF. DNA for the CDR3: TGTGCCAGCAGCTTTTCACAGACAGATACGCAGTATTTT.

This clone appeared a single time. This chain connects TRBV7-9 to TRBJ1-1; 9 bases are shared with TRBD1. This CDR3 comprises 17 residues. The germline CDR1 and CDR2 sequences are SEHNR and FQNEAQ (reference sequence). Trimming cost V 1 base and J 5 bases; bases outside gene matches: 11. The CDR3 DNA follows: TGTGCCAGCAGCTTAGTACAGGGGGCAGGGGCGGGAACTGAAGCTTTCTTT. Translation gives CASSLVQGAGAGTEAFF. Full variable domain (outside the CDR3, taken from reference TRBV7-9 and TRBJ1-1): DTGVSQNPRHKITKRGQNVTFRCDPISEHNRLYWYRQTLGQGPEFLTYFQNEAQLEKSRLLSDRFSAERPKGSFSTLEIQRTEQGDSAMYLCASSLVQGAGAGTEAFFGQGTRLTVV.

The V gene is TRBV19, the J gene TRBJ2-7; 10 nucleotides match TRBD1. Germline loops: CDR1 LNHDA, CDR2 SQIVND (reference sequence). The CDR3 is 16 residues long. The trim removed 2 bases at V and 2 bases at J, leaving 6 bases unmatched. In DNA form, the CDR3 reads TGTGCCAGTAGTATACGGGACAGGGGTACCCCCTACGAGCAGTACTTC. Its translation: CASSIRDRGTPYEQYF. The full variable domain, rest sourced from reference TRBV19 and TRBJ2-7, is DGGITQSPKYLFRKEGQNVTLSCEQNLNHDAMYWYRQDPGQGLRLIYYSQIVNDFQKGDIAEGYSVSREKKESFPLTVTSAQKNPTAFYLCASSIRDRGTPYEQYFGPGTRLTVT.

The genes are TRBV28 and TRBJ2-1; 12 nucleotides match TRBD2. There are 16 residues in the CDR3. V shed 5 bases, J shed 8 bases, and the junction held 10 bases outside the gene matches. CDR1 and CDR2 from the germline V gene are MDHEN and SYDVKM. The CDR3 protein is CASSPSGRASADEQFF. The CDR3 DNA follows: TGTGCCAGCAGTCCTAGCGGGAGGGCCTCTGCAGATGAGCAGTTCTTC.

This rearrangement joins TRBV4-1 to TRBJ1-3; D is unclear. The ends were cut back, 0 bases at V and 0 bases at J, with 12 bases in the middle. The CDR3 length is 17 residues. Germline CDR1 and CDR2: MGHRA and YSYEKL. CDR3 nucleotide sequence: TGCGCCAGCAGCCAAGATTGGCAGCGGAGCTCTGGAAACACCATATATTTT. Translated: CASSQDWQRSSGNTIYF.

This clone has a handful of counts. The J gene is TRBJ2-1, the V gene TRBV6-5; D not resolved. Germline V gene data show CDR1 as MNHEY and CDR2 as SVGAGI. The CDR3 contains 12 residues. Trimming pared 7 bases from V and 0 bases from J, leaving 4 bases between. CDR3 residues: CASMASYNEQFF. The CDR3, as DNA: TGTGCCAGCATGGCCTCCTACAATGAGCAGTTCTTC.